This TCR beta chain was recovered during a study of T cells after yellow fever vaccination. CDR1 is SGHVS and CDR2 is FNYEAQ in the germline V gene. CDR3 size: 14 residues. Trimming took off 5 bases at V and 0 bases at J, with 11 bases between the two ends. MiXCR, run by TCRdb on the 5' RACE reads, gives a single entry per CDR3 protein. This sample carries roughly 350,000 distinct CDR3 sequences, 4.1% of them seen once, and the ten largest clones take 20% to 25%. The rearrangement uses TRBV7-6 and TRBJ2-7; either TRBD1 or TRBD2 may supply D (5 bases each). The specimen was PBMCs, collected 5 days after the yellow fever booster vaccination. This TCR derives from a young man who received the YFV17D yellow fever vaccine. The CDR3 reads CASSRGPFSYEQYF. CDR3 DNA: TGTGCCAGCAGCCGGGGACCGTTCTCCTACGAGCAGTACTTC. The full variable domain, its missing parts supplied by reference TRBV7-6 and TRBJ2-7, is GAGVSQSPRYKVTKRGQDVALRCDPISGHVSLYWYRQALGQGPEFLTYFNYEAQQDKSGLPNDRFSAERPEGSISTLTIQRTEQRDSAMYRCASSRGPFSYEQYFGPGTRLTVT.